This T cell receptor beta chain was sequenced in a study of CD8+CD57+ T cells in acquired aplastic anemia. Patients selected for sequencing had displayed CD8+CD57+ cell expansion by flow cytometry. This clonotype has ten or more counts. Its antigen is currently unknown. Germline V lookup: CDR1 SGHDT, CDR2 YYEEEE. The CDR3 consists of 14 residues. Trimming removed 0 bases from V and 5 bases from J, with 11 bases in between. Genomic DNA was employed as the template in profiling TCR beta VDJ and CDR3. TCRdb independently ran MiXCR on the reads; one entry per CDR3 protein. The sample has 130,000 or so distinct CDR3 sequences, 30% to 45% seen once. Study-wide points: Patients and controls shared 25 to 30 CD8+ CDR3 sequences, highly expressed in patients.

The sequenced material came from sorted CD4+, CD8+, or CD8+CD57+ T cells (not recorded which) from PBMCs. The clonotype was recovered from a human donor with aplastic anemia. The rearrangement links TRBV5-6 to TRBJ1-1, with D hard to call. The DNA of the CDR3 is TGTGCCAGCAGCTTGGAATACCCACGGACTGAAGCTTTCTTT. This sequence encodes CASSLEYPRTEAFF.